The T cell receptor beta chain under discussion was sequenced for a study of cytomegalovirus exposure and HLA in healthy donors listed by TCRdb under 2017. With regard to the full study: In an earlier analysis of roughly 500 of the donors, approximately 300 Gb of sequence data and 120 million or so unique TCR beta sequences from about 179 million T cells were reported. An early release covering 500 to 750 HLA-typed donors comprised 250 to 350 gigabases of sequencing data and around 85 million unique TCR sequences. Of the roughly 400 genotyped donors, 65% to 90% fell in the genetic ancestry cluster associated with self-reported Caucasian donors. The study aimed to test whether signatures of past pathogen exposure could be identified by cataloging public T cell receptors. The study profiled the T cell repertoires of about 720 subjects by immunosequencing and related them to cytomegalovirus serostatus. Besides the first cohort of 500 to 700 subjects, a separate validation cohort made up of roughly 130 different subjects was used. The study combined high-throughput TCR immunosequencing, statistical association of individual TCRs with disease status, and machine learning to predict cytomegalovirus infection status. To study patterns of TCR occurrence, a later analysis re-analyzed previously published TCR beta repertoires from several hundred donors and added high-resolution HLA genotyping. The later analysis used no new phenotypic data to find candidate immune exposures, relying instead on TCR beta sequences and their occurrence across donors. An earlier analysis of 587 of the donors used high-throughput TCR beta sequencing to judge whether each TCR beta V gene segment behaved as functional or pseudogenic. Alongside the repertoire data, information on donor age, sex, ethnicity and CMV serostatus was compiled. A later genetic analysis used genome-wide SNP genotypes for 398 of the 666 donors, treating that subset as a discovery cohort. Every discovery cohort repertoire had been produced on one sequencing platform. Both class I and class II loci were covered by HLA typing, at four-digit resolution. Typing coverage varied by locus: about 629-630 donors for A, B, C, DRB1 and DQB1; more than 500 for DQA1; some 610 for DPA1; roughly 470 for DPB1. Four or five DR-DQ haplotypes were handled as single units for association and clustering because linkage in the cohort was strong. On average, 235,054 unique TCR beta nucleotide sequences were sequenced per donor among 398 genotyped donors of the cohort, with 15% to 20% of those sequences being non-productive. On the study overall, not on this receptor specifically: According to a later genetic analysis, donors in an Asian-associated ancestry cluster had fewer N-insertions in productive TCRs than the roughly 660-donor mean. A total of 150 or so TCR beta chains were listed by the study as associated with cytomegalovirus. In vitro tests confirmed that three of the cytomegalovirus-associated TCR beta chains recognize cytomegalovirus antigens. Because some donors lacked HLA typing at each locus, the association tests relied only on the typed subset. A later analysis found that most CMV-associated TCR beta chains appeared HLA-restricted, with HLA associations seemingly driven largely by CMV exposure. In this cohort, only TCR beta chains were sequenced, and detectable features were limited by the absence of alpha or paired-chain data. Assigning TCR associations to individual alleles was difficult when HLA alleles, especially DR and DQ, strongly co-occurred. Compared with equally common non-associated chains, HLA-associated TCR beta chains in a later analysis were more clonally expanded and had lower generation probabilities. Several of the top co-occurrence clusters appeared to be linked to parvovirus B19, influenza, CMV and Epstein-Barr virus, according to a later analysis. The authors suggested that the approach could potentially be generalized to other disease states and immunological phenotypes. The earlier analysis of approximately 560 of the donors excluded approximately 17 rarely observed V segments, including chromosome 9 orphons, because counts were too low. Across donors, most TCR sequences were observed very rarely, whereas some public TCRs were present in many individuals. A group of highly shared sequence variants was considered likely to be a technical artifact of the sequencing pipeline. Linkage disequilibrium might explain the correlated functional status among segregating V segments, but an unknown experimental factor could not be ruled out. Presence/absence analyses assumed roughly uniform sequencing depth across donors, an assumption that may not hold. Broadly in line with IMGT annotations, most TCR beta V segments showed up in productive rearrangements about 90% or about 30% of the time in an earlier analysis of around 550 of the donors. The classifier was reported to diagnose cytomegalovirus status with high specificity and sensitivity in both the original cohort and the validation cohort. At a false discovery rate of 0.05, a later analysis linked about 16,000 TCR beta sequences to specific HLA alleles. In a later genetic analysis, a missense DCLRE1C variant was associated with V-gene and J-gene trimming of TCR beta chains, and the association was replicated in an independent cohort. According to a later analysis, TCR association rates differed among HLA loci, with DRB1 alleles showing the most associated TCRs and HLA-C alleles showing the fewest. A further reported finding was that TCR beta sequences accurately predicted the HLA-A and HLA-B alleles for most subjects in the first cohort. For the cohort, immune exposure information was limited to CMV serostatus.

Libraries were built with the immunoSEQ multiplex PCR assay. A mixture of 60 forward primers for TCR Vbeta segments and 13 reverse primers for TCR Jbeta segments was used in the multiplex PCR. Amplification of the CDR3 region of rearranged TCR beta genes was performed with a multiplex PCR assay on genomic DNA. The Illumina HiSeq System was used to sequence the amplified TCR beta libraries as 87-base-pair reads. The authors processed their data as follows. A later analysis counted 65 million to 90 million unique TCR beta chains across the 650 to 800 repertoires, and 10 million to 12 million of these chains were shared by at least two donors. A nearest-neighbor algorithm error-corrected the raw reads and collapsed the reads into unique sequences, merging closely related sequences to remove PCR and sequencing errors. V, D and J gene segments were assigned by aligning CDR3 sequences to IMGT reference sequences. Each retained sequence needed at least a six-nucleotide match to both a V gene segment and a J gene segment. A rearrangement counted as productive if the CDR3 had no stop codons and remained in frame with V and J, and every other rearrangement counted as non-productive. Following IMGT convention, CDR3 was defined as the stretch from the second conserved V-encoded cysteine up to the conserved J-encoded phenylalanine. In an earlier analysis of 550 to 650 of the donors, sequences lacking an unambiguous match to a single V gene segment were excluded. In an earlier analysis of several hundred of the donors, V segments were called functional above 56.7% productive rearrangements and were called segregating when the between-donor standard deviation exceeded 5%. A statistical classification framework was developed to diagnose cytomegalovirus status using the catalog of TCR beta chain sequences. In a later analysis, TCR nucleotide sequences were compared against IMGT/GENE-DB human TR gene sequences so that V and J genes could be assigned. A later analysis assigned CDR3 sequences and most-parsimonious VDJ recombination scenarios with the TCRdist pipeline. In a later analysis, each TCR beta chain was defined by its CDR3 amino acid sequence together with its V-gene family, and reads lacking a unique V-gene family were excluded. To address suspected cross-contamination and a sequencing artifact, a later analysis removed over 500 highly shared, low-generation-probability nucleotide sequences. In a later analysis, a clonal expansion index for each public chain was calculated from normalized within-repertoire ranks of inferred template counts. In a later analysis, generation probabilities were computed using a VDJ recombination model fitted to out-of-frame rearrangements, and the results were checked against IGoR. In a later analysis, TCR-TCR, TCR-HLA and TCR-CMV co-occurrence was scored with hypergeometric tests, and a repertoire-size bias correction was applied to TCR pairs. False discovery rates were estimated in a later analysis by permuting HLA or CMV assignments 20 times. A later analysis grouped co-occurring TCRs with DBSCAN, adding TCRdist sequence similarity when clustering within HLA-allele-positive subsets. For co-occurrence clustering, repertoires with fewer than 30,000 or more than 120,000 public chains were excluded, along with 4 to 6 repertoires with anomalous nucleotide sharing. TCRdb stores this immuneACCESS table with in-frame sequences only. Part of the clones is absent; in the studies checked, under half of the shortfall reflects unresolved V genes, and no reason is known for the rest. The V and J calls and clone size are taken from that table; D and trimming were inferred from the DNA. Present in this sample are more than 150,000 clones, 84% of which were seen just once. The top ten clones comprise around 0.41% of the sample.

Remarks on this clone: The target of this receptor is not known. Base qualities are missing; no much larger clone stands one base away.

The cohort comprised more than 550 healthy bone marrow donors. At the time of sampling, all cohort members were nominally healthy, though unrecorded immune exposures were likely present. The donor tested CMV seronegative, placing the donor among the 350 to 400 seronegative members of the cohort. A peripheral blood sample was collected from each donor, and TCR beta sequencing was performed on peripheral blood mononuclear cells. The Qiagen DNeasy Blood Extraction Kit was used to extract genomic DNA from the blood cell samples. The origin of this receptor is a boy aged 2-15 years in good health and CMV-seronegative. The specimen sequenced was PBMCs.

CDR3 region: CASSEYFVRGSRYEQYF. The nucleotide sequence is TGTGCCAGCAGTGAATATTTTGTCAGGGGGTCGCGTTACGAGCAGTACTTC. The sequence is built from TRBV25-1 and TRBJ2-7; TRBD1 agrees with 7 junctional bases. CDR1 and CDR2 were assigned from the germline V gene as MGHDK and SYGVNS. The CDR3 numbers 17 residues from cysteine through phenylalanine. Just CDR3 DNA is preserved here, 51 bases in frame from base 1. The germline V and J ends show losses of 0 bases and 4 bases respectively, and no gene match explains 12 bases of the junction.